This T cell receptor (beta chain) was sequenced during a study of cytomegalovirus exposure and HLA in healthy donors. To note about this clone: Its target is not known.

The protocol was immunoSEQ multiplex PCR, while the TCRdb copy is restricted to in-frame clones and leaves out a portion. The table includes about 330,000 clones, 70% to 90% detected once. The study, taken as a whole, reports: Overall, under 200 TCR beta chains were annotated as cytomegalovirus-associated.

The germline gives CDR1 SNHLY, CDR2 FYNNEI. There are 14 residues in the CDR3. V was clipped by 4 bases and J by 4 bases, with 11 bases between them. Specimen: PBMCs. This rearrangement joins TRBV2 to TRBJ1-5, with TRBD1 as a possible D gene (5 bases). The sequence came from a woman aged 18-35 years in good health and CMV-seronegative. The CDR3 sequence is CASSGQLKNQPQHF. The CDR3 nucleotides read TGTGCCAGCAGTGGACAGCTAAAAAATCAGCCCCAGCATTTT.